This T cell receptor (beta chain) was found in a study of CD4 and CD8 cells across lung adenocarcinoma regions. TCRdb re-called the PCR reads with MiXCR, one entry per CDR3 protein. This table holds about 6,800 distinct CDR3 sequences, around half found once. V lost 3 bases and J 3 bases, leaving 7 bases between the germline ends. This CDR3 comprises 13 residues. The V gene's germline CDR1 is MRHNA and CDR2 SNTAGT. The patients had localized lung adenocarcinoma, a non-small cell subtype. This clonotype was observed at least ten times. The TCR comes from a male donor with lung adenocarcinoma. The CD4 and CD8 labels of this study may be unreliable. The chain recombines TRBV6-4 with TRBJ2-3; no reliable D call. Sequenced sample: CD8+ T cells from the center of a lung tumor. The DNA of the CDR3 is TGTGCCAGCAGTGAGACCGAGACAGATACGCAGTATTTT. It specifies CASSETETDTQYF.